This T cell receptor beta chain was retrieved from a study of identifying expanded T cells in peripheral blood. Broader study findings: Approximately 2-week clone count variance significantly increased as total template count grew. Approximately 1.2 clones differed between technical replicates, versus around 15 and 18 over time.

About this clone: Its matching antigen is unknown.

CDR1 MGHRA and CDR2 YSYEKL come from the germline V gene. The CDR3 covers 12 residues. Trimming left V 4 bases short and J 0 bases short, with 4 bases between. The repertoire was sequenced with immunoSEQ multiplex PCR; TCRdb's copy has only in-frame clones and lacks some. This table holds 100,000 to 150,000 clones, 75% to 90% found once. During the collection period, no donor immune events like infections were recorded. The chain recombines TRBV4-1 with TRBJ2-7; D remains ambiguous. The source of this sequence is a person aged 18-69 years in good health. Sequencing used blood. This CDR3 is CASSPDSYEQYF. The CDR3 coding sequence is TGCGCCAGCAGCCCCGACTCCTACGAGCAGTACTTC.